Shown below are 7 T cell receptor beta chains from a single sample sequenced in a study of spatial heterogeneity in lung cancer. Stated time point: sample taken at primary tumor resection. No cell sorting; template was whole RNA from tumor, lung tissue or PBMC. MiXCR, applied by TCRdb to the 5' RACE reads, yields one record per CDR3 protein. The data hold approximately 52,000 distinct CDR3 sequences, with less than 6% observed a single time. Sequenced here: PBMCs, sampled at surgery. All receptors come from a male donor with early-stage non-small cell lung cancer.

Ten or more counts support this clonotype. V usage is TRBV7-6 and J usage is TRBJ1-1, with 7 positions matching TRBD1. The CDR3 runs to 15 residues. Losses at the gene ends were 6 bases for V and 1 base for J; bases not matched to a gene: 8. Germline CDR1 reads SGHVS; CDR2 reads FNYEAQ. CDR3 loop: CASSQRQGTNTEAFF. As DNA, the CDR3 is TGTGCCAGCAGTCAAAGACAGGGCACGAACACTGAAGCTTTCTTT. The full variable domain, in which reference TRBV7-6 and TRBJ1-1 provide the parts outside the CDR3, is GAGVSQSPRYKVTKRGQDVALRCDPISGHVSLYWYRQALGQGPEFLTYFNYEAQQDKSGLPNDRFSAERPEGSISTLTIQRTEQRDSAMYRCASSQRQGTNTEAFFGQGTRLTVV.

This clonotype came up many times. This sequence joins TRBV20-1 and TRBJ2-7, with D possibly TRBD2 on 6 matching bases. Germline V CDR1 and CDR2: DFQATT, SNEGSKA (reference sequence). Deletions cut 0 bases from V and 0 bases from J, with 12 bases between. This CDR3 spans 15 amino acids. The CDR3 sequence is CSARDTTSLSYEQYF. CDR3 DNA sequence: TGCAGTGCTAGAGATACGACTAGTCTCTCCTACGAGCAGTACTTC.

This clonotype has ten or more counts. This sequence joins TRBV6-6 and TRBJ2-7, with TRBD1 identical over 8 bases. This CDR3 has 11 amino acids. Trimming at V came to 6 bases and at J to 12 bases, leaving 7 bases not matched to a gene. Germline V CDR1 and CDR2: MNHNY, SVGAGI (reference sequence). CDR3 nucleotide sequence: TGTGCCAGCAGCAAACAGGGGGGTTTGTACTTC. This encodes CASSKQGGLYF.

This clonotype has ten or more counts. For the CDR3, the DNA is TGTGCCAGCAGCCCCCGCCTAGCGGGAGGCACAGATACGCAGTATTTT. The encoded protein is CASSPRLAGGTDTQYF. The chain employs TRBV7-3 and TRBJ2-3; 10 nucleotides line up with TRBD2. The CDR3 consists of 16 residues. After removal of 5 bases from V and 1 base from J, the junction contained 6 bases not matched to a gene. Germline V lookup: CDR1 SGHTA, CDR2 FQGTGA.

The table lists this clonotype with a few counts. The rearrangement links TRBV29-1 to TRBJ1-5, with D possibly being TRBD1 (5 bases). Trimming stripped 4 bases from V and 4 bases from J, with 11 bases between. The CDR3 runs 13 residues. Germline CDR1 and CDR2: SQVTM and ANQGSEA. CDR3 protein: CSVAWGRNQPQHF. As DNA, the CDR3 is TGCAGCGTTGCCTGGGGGAGGAATCAGCCCCAGCATTTT.

V and J are TRBV11-2 and TRBJ1-1, with TRBD1 identical over 8 bases. V shed 5 bases, J shed 11 bases, and the junction held 10 bases outside the gene matches. The germline V gene has CDR1 SGHAT and CDR2 FQNNGV. There are 13 residues in the CDR3. In DNA form, the CDR3 reads TGTGCCAGCAGCGTAAAGGACAGGGCGACGGCTTTCTTT. Its protein is CASSVKDRATAFF.

This clonotype was observed many times. This rearrangement joins TRBV7-8 to TRBJ2-2; a weak D match, TRBD1 (6 bases). The CDR3 has 17 amino acids. Germline V gene sequence: CDR1 SGHVS, CDR2 FQNEAQ. V was pared by 0 bases and J by 2 bases, with 13 bases between. The CDR3 DNA is TGTGCCAGCAGCTTAGCACCCGGACAGCCTAACACCGGGGAGCTGTTTTTT. It specifies CASSLAPGQPNTGELFF.